What follows are 14 T cell receptor beta chains derived from one specimen sequenced in a study of blood T cells in healthy people across ages (dated by TCRdb to between 2015 and 2016). Libraries were constructed by 5' RACE. The sample was run on an Illumina HiSeq 2500. The second PCR ran for roughly 7 to 12 cycles and used a J-beta primer mix along with a sample-barcoded 5' primer. TCRdb ran its own pipeline on the public reads, namely fastp trimming at Q25 and MiXCR clone calling, and kept in-frame beta chains. Entries are consolidated by CDR3 protein sequence, retaining the most common genes and DNA. This sample lists over 950,000 distinct CDR3 sequences; 35% to 45% were detected once. Clones ranked in the top ten supply less than 15% of the sample. The sequenced sample consisted of blood. Receptor source: a man between 18 and 29 years old in good health.

The chain employs TRBV6-5 and TRBJ2-1; 9 bases match TRBD2. The germline V gene encodes CDR1 MNHEY and CDR2 SVGAGI. This CDR3 is built from 18 residues. Germline trimming cut 0 bases from V and 7 bases from J; bases unmatched to any gene: 13. Here the CDR3 reads CASSYSSPGGGAKNEQFF. CDR3 nucleotides: TGTGCCAGCAGTTACTCGAGTCCGGGCGGGGGGGCCAAGAATGAGCAGTTCTTC.

The chain recombines TRBV6-5 with TRBJ2-5, with 11 bases that match TRBD2. Unmatched junction bases numbered 5, after V lost 7 bases and J lost 4 bases. The CDR3 extends over 14 amino acids. In germline, CDR1 is MNHEY, CDR2 SVGAGI. The CDR3 coding sequence is TGTGCCAGCACCTATACTAGCGGGGGAGAGACCCAGTACTTC. It encodes CASTYTSGGETQYF.

The chain recombines TRBV20-1 with TRBJ2-1; D remains ambiguous. The CDR3 length is 13 residues. The V end was cut by 3 bases, the J end by 7 bases, with 13 bases between. Germline V gene data show CDR1 as DFQATT and CDR2 as SNEGSKA (reference sequence). The CDR3, as DNA: TGCAGTGCTAGCGAAGGGTCGGAGAATGAGCAGTTCTTC. This translates into CSASEGSENEQFF.

The chain uses TRBV2 and TRBJ1-1, with D perhaps TRBD1 (5 bases). The CDR3 totals 14 residues. From germline, CDR1 is SNHLY and CDR2 FYNNEI. Trimming pared 4 bases from V and 2 bases from J, leaving 11 bases between. The CDR3 loop reads CASSVVRANTEAFF. DNA of the CDR3: TGTGCCAGCAGTGTGGTCAGGGCAAACACTGAAGCTTTCTTT. The variable domain in full, with the rest retrieved from reference TRBV2 and TRBJ1-1, is EPEVTQTPSHQVTQMGQEVILRCVPISNHLYFYWYRQILGQKVEFLVSFYNNEISEKSEIFDDQFSVERPDGSNFTLKIRSTKLEDSAMYFCASSVVRANTEAFFGQGTRLTVV.

This rearrangement joins TRBV20-1 to TRBJ2-1; TRBD2 is a possible D gene (7 bases). This CDR3 spans 14 amino acids. Trimming removed 6 bases at V and 7 bases at J, with 19 bases between. Germline assignment: CDR1 DFQATT and CDR2 SNEGSKA (reference sequence). The CDR3 DNA reads TGCAGTGCCCTATCGGCGGGGGCTAGAAATGAGCAGTTCTTC. Protein: CSALSAGARNEQFF.

The chain joins TRBV6-5 to TRBJ2-2, with 7 bases identical to TRBD2. This CDR3 is 15 amino acids long. V lost 6 bases and J lost 7; bases outside the gene matches: 11. Germline CDR1 and CDR2: MNHEY and SVGAGI. The chain's CDR3 is CASRHAGGGDGELFF. CDR3 DNA sequence: TGTGCCAGCAGGCATGCCGGGGGAGGGGACGGGGAGCTGTTTTTT.

This clonotype was counted between two and nine times. The rearrangement joins TRBV27 to TRBJ2-6; D remains ambiguous. The V and J ends lost 3 bases and 4 bases respectively, with 10 bases between them. Germline values: CDR1 MNHEY, CDR2 SMNVEV (reference sequence). The CDR3 covers 15 residues. CDR3 DNA: TGTGCCAGCAGTTTCAAGGCGTCGGGGGCCAACGTCCTGACTTTC. It specifies CASSFKASGANVLTF.

J is TRBJ2-3 and V is TRBV4-2; TRBD2 is a possible D gene (5 bases). CDR3 length: 16 amino acids. Between the trimmed V and J ends, which lost 4 bases and 4 bases, there was a span of 18 bases. Germline V CDR1 and CDR2: LGHNA, YNFKEQ. CDR3: CASSLRATGGADTQYF. In DNA, the CDR3 is TGTGCCAGCAGCCTGAGGGCCACCGGTGGGGCAGATACGCAGTATTTT.

This clonotype was found a few times. The junction does not match germline at one end; this may be a read error. The chain couples TRBV5-1 to TRBJ2-7; a weak D match, TRBD2 (5 bases). This CDR3 is built from 14 residues. The germline V gene has CDR1 SGHRS and CDR2 YFSETQ. In DNA form, the CDR3 reads TGTGCCAGCAGTCTTACCGGGGACTCCTACGAGCAGTACTTC. Protein: CASSLTGDSYEQYF. Full variable domain (rest looked up from reference TRBV5-1 and TRBJ2-7): KAGVTQTPRYLIKTRGQQVTLSCSPISGHRSVSWYQQTPGQGLQFLFEYFSETQRNKGNFPGRFSGRQFSNSRSEMNVSTLELGDSALYLCASSLTGDSYEQYFGPGTRLTVT.

As regards this clonotype: A much larger clone differs from this one at a single base, so this may be a read error. The chain recombines TRBV4-2 with TRBJ2-1; D not certain. The CDR3 extends over 11 amino acids. CDR1 and CDR2 from the germline V gene are LGHNA and YNFKEQ. The CDR3 region has the DNA TGTGCCGGCAGCCAAGTCAATGAGCAGTTCTTC. It specifies CAGSQVNEQFF.

The chain employs TRBV27 and TRBJ1-2; the D is unclear. CDR3 length: 12 residues. Trimming left V 0 bases short and J 6 bases short, with 5 bases between. The V gene's germline CDR1 is MNHEY and CDR2 SMNVEV (reference sequence). CDR3 protein: CASSLSLNGYTF. In DNA, the CDR3 is TGTGCCAGCAGTTTATCCCTAAATGGCTACACCTTC.

The chain has TRBV16 and TRBJ2-4, with D uncertain. V was clipped by 4 bases and J by 2 bases, with 9 bases between them. The germline CDR1 and CDR2 sequences are KGHSY and FQNENV. There are 14 residues in the CDR3. The CDR3 DNA follows: TGTGCCAGCAGCCCTATTGGGTCCAAAAACATTCAGTACTTC. Residues: CASSPIGSKNIQYF. The whole variable domain, remainder taken from reference TRBV16 and TRBJ2-4, is GEEVAQTPKHLVRGEGQKAKLYCAPIKGHSYVFWYQQVLKNEFKFLISFQNENVFDETGMPKERFSAKCLPNSPCSLEIQATKLEDSAVYFCASSPIGSKNIQYFGAGTRLSVL.

The rearrangement uses TRBV20-1 and TRBJ1-1; D unresolved. From germline, CDR1 is DFQATT and CDR2 SNEGSKA (reference sequence). V lost 2 bases and J lost 0, with 10 bases in between. The CDR3 contains 14 residues. The CDR3 sequence: CSARSLSMNTEAFF. CDR3 nucleotide sequence: TGCAGTGCTAGATCGCTCAGCATGAACACTGAAGCTTTCTTT.

This clonotype came up once. The chain uses TRBV6-2 or TRBV6-3 and TRBJ2-3; tentatively, D is TRBD1 (7 bases). V dropped 7 bases and J dropped 6 bases, with 29 bases sitting between them. This CDR3 is 18 amino acids long. Germline CDR1 and CDR2: MNHEY and SVGEGT. CDR3 sequence (DNA): TGTGCCAGCAACTACAGGGGATTGGTGCCGGGACTCACGGATACGCAGTATTTT. Amino acid sequence: CASNYRGLVPGLTDTQYF.